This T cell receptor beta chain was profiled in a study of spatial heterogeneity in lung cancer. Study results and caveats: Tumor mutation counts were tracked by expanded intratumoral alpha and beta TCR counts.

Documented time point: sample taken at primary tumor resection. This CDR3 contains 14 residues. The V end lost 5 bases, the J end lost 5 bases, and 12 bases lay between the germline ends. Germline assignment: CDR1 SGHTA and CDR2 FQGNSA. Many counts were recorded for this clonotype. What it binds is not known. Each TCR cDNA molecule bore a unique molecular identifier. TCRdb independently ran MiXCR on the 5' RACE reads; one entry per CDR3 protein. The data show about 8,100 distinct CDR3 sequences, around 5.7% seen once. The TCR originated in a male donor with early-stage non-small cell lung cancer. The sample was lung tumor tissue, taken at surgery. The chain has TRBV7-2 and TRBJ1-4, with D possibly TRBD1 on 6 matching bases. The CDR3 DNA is TGTGCCAGCAGCGGGGGGCACGGGAATGAAAAACTGTTTTTT. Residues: CASSGGHGNEKLFF.